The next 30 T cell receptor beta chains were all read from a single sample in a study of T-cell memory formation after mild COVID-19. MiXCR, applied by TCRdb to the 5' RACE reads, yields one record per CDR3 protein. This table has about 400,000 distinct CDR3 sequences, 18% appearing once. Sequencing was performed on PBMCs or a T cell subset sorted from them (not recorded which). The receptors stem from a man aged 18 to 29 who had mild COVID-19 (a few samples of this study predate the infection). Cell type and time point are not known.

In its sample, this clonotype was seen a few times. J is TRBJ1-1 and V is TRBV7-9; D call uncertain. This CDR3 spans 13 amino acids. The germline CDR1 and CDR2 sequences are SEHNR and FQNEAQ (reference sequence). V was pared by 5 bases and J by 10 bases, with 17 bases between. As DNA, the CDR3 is TGTGCCAGCAGCCAGGCACACCTACGTGTAGCTTTCTTT. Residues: CASSQAHLRVAFF.

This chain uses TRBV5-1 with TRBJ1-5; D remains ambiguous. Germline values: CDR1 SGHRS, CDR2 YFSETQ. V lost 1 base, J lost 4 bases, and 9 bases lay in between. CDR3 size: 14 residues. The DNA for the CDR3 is TGCGCCAGCAGCTTGTATGGAGCGAATCAGCCCCAGCATTTT. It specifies CASSLYGANQPQHF.

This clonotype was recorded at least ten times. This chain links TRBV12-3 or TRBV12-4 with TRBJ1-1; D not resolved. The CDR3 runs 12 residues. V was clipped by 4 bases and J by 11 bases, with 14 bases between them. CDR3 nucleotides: TGTGCCAGCAGTTCGGCCCCGAGAGCGGCTTTCTTT. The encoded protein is CASSSAPRAAFF.

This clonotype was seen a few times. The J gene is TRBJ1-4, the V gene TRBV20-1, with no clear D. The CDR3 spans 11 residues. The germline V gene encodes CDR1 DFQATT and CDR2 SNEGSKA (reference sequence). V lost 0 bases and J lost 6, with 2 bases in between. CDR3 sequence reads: CSARDDEKLFF. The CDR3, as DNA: TGCAGTGCTAGAGATGATGAAAAACTGTTTTTT.

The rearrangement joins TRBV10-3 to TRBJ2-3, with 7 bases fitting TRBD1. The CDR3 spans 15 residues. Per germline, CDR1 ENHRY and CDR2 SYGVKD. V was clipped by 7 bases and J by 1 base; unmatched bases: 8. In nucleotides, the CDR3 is TGTGCCATCAATAGGGGGCTCGGGGGCACAGATACGCAGTATTTT. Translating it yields CAINRGLGGTDTQYF.

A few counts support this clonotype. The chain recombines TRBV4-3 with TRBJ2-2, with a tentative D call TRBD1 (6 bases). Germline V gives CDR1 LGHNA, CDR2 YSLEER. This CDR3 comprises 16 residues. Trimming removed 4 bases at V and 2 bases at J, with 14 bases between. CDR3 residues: CASSPSRGRNTGELFF. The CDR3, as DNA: TGCGCCAGCAGCCCCTCTAGGGGGAGAAACACCGGGGAGCTGTTTTTT.

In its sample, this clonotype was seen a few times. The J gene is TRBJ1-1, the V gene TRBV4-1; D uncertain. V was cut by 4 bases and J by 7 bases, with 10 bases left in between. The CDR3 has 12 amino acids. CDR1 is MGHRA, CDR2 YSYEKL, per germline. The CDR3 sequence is CASSPDRVEAFF. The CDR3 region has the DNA TGCGCCAGCAGCCCGGACCGGGTTGAAGCTTTCTTT.

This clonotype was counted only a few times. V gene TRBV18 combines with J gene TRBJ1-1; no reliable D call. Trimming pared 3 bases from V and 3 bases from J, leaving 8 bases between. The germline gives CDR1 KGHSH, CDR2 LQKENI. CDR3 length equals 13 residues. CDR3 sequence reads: CASSPGEHTEAFF. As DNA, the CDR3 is TGTGCCAGCTCACCGGGCGAGCACACTGAAGCTTTCTTT. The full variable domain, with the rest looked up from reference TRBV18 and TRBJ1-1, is NAGVMQNPRHLVRRRGQEARLRCSPMKGHSHVYWYRQLPEEGLKFMVYLQKENIIDESGMPKERFSAEFPKEGPSILRIQQVVRGDSAAYFCASSPGEHTEAFFGQGTRLTVV.

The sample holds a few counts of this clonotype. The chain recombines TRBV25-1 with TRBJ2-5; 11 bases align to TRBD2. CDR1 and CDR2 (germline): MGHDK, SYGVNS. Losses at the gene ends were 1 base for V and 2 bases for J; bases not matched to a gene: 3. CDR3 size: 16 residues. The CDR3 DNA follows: TGTGCCAGCAGTGAATGGGCTAGCGGGGGGCAAGAGACCCAGTACTTC. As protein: CASSEWASGGQETQYF.

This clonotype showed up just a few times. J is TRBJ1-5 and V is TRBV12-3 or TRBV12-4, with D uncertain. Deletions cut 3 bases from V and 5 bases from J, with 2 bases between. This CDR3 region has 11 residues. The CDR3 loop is CASSFDQPQHF. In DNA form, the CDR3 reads TGTGCCAGCAGTTTTGATCAGCCCCAGCATTTT.

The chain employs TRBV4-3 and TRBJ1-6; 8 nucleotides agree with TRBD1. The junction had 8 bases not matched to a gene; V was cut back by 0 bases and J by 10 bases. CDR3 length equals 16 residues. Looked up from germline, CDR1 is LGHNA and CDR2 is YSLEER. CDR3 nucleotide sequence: TGCGCCAGCAGCCAAGATTCCAACAGGGGGGGATCACCCCTCCACTTT. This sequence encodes CASSQDSNRGGSPLHF.

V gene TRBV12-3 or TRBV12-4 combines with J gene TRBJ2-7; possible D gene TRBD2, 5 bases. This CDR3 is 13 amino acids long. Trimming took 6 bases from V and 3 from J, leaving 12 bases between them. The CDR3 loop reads CASSRGIYYEQYF. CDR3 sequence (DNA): TGTGCCAGCAGCCGGGGAATCTACTACGAGCAGTACTTC.

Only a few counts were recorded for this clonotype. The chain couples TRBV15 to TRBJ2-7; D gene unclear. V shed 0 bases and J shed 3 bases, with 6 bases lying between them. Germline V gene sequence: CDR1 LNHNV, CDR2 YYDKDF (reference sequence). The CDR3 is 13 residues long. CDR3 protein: CATSRDPNYEQYF. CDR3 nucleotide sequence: TGTGCCACCAGCAGAGATCCCAACTACGAGCAGTACTTC.

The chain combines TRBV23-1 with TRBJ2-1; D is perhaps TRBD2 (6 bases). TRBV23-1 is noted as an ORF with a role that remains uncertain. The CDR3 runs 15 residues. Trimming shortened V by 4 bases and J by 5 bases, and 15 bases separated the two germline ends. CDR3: CASSRNKRVHNEQFF. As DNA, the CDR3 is TGCGCCAGCAGTCGAAACAAGCGGGTCCACAATGAGCAGTTCTTC.

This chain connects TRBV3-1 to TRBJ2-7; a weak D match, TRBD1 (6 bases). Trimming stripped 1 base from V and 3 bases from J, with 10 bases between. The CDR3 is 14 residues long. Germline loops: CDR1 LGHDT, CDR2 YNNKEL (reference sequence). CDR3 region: CASSQGSGDYEQYV. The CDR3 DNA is TGTGCCAGCAGCCAAGGTTCAGGGGACTACGAGCAGTACGTC.

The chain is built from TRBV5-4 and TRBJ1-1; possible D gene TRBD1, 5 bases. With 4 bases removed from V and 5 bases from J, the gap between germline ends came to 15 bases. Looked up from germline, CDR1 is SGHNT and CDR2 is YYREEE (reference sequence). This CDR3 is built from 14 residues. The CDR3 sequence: CASSPWEKGTEAFF. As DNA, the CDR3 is TGTGCCAGCAGCCCCTGGGAAAAGGGGACTGAAGCTTTCTTT.

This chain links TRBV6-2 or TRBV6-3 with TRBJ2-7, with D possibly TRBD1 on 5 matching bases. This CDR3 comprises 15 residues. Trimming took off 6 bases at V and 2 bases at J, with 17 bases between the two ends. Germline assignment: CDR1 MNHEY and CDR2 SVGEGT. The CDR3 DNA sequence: TGTGCCAGCAGCAACCCTGTCAAGGGGACCTACGAGCAGTACGTC. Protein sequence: CASSNPVKGTYEQYV.

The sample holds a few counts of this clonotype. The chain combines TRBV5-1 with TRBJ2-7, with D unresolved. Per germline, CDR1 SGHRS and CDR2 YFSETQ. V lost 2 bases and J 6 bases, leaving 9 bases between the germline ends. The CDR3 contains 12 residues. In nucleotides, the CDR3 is TGCGCCAGCAGCTTTTCATTCAGCGAGCAGTACTTC. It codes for CASSFSFSEQYF.

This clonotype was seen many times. The CDR3 DNA reads as TGTGCCAGCAGCTTAGGGAATGGAGGGGATGAAGCTTTCTTT. Its protein product is CASSLGNGGDEAFF. V gene TRBV7-9 combines with J gene TRBJ1-1, with D possibly TRBD1 on 5 matching bases. The CDR3 length is 14 residues. Trimming removed 1 base at V and 7 bases at J, with 13 bases between. Germline CDR1 is SEHNR and CDR2 is FQNEAQ (reference sequence).

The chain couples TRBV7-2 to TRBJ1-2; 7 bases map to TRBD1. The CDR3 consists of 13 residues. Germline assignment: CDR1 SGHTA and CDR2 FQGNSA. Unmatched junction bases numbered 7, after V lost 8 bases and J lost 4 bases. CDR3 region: CASSRQGAYGYTF. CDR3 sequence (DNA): TGTGCCAGCTCCCGACAGGGAGCCTATGGCTACACCTTC.

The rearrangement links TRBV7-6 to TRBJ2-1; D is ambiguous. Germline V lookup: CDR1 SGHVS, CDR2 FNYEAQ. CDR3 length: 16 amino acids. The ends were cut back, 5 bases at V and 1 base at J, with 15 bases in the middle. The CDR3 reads CASSPLNGHSYNEQFF. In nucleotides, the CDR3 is TGTGCCAGCAGCCCCCTAAACGGCCATTCCTACAATGAGCAGTTCTTC. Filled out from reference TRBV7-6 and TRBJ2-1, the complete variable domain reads GAGVSQSPRYKVTKRGQDVALRCDPISGHVSLYWYRQALGQGPEFLTYFNYEAQQDKSGLPNDRFSAERPEGSISTLTIQRTEQRDSAMYRCASSPLNGHSYNEQFFGPGTRLTVL.

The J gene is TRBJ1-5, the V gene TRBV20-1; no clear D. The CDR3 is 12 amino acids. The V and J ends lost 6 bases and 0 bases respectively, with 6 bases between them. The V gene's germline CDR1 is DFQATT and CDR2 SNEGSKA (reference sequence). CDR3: CSARNSNQPQHF. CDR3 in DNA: TGCAGTGCCAGGAATAGCAATCAGCCCCAGCATTTT.

CDR3: CASSPPLGVNEKLFF. CDR3 sequence (DNA): TGTGCCAGCAGCCCACCGTTAGGGGTTAACGAAAAACTGTTTTTT. The genes are TRBV6-6 and TRBJ1-4, with TRBD1 as a possible D gene (5 bases). V lost 6 bases, J lost 8 bases, and 19 bases lay in between. Germline lookup yields CDR1 MNHNY and CDR2 SVGAGI (reference sequence). This CDR3 has 15 residues.

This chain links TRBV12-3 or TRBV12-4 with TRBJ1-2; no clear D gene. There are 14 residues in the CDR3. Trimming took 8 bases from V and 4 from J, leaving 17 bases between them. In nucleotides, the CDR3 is TGTGCCAGCGGCGCCACCCAGGCTATCTATGGCTACACCTTC. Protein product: CASGATQAIYGYTF.

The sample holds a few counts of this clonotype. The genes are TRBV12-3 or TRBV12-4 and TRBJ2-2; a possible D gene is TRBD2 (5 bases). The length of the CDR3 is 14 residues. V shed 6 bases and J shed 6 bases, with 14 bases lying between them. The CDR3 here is CASRQATRAGELFF. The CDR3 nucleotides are TGTGCCAGCAGACAAGCTACTAGGGCCGGGGAGCTGTTTTTT.

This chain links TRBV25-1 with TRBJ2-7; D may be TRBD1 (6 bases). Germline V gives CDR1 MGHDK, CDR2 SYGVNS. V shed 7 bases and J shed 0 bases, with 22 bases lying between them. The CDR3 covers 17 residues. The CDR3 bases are TGTGCCAGCACGGGTGGACAGAAGACACCGTTCTCCTACGAGCAGTACTTC. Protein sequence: CASTGGQKTPFSYEQYF.

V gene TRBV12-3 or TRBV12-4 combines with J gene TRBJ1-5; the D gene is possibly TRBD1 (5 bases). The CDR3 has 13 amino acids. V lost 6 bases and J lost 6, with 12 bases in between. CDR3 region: CASSHRGTQPQHF. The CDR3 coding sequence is TGTGCCAGCAGCCATCGGGGCACTCAGCCCCAGCATTTT.

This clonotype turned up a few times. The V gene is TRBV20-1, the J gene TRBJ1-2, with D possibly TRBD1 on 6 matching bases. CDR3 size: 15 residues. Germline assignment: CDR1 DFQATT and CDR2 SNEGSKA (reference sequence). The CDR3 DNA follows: TGCAGCCCCACGGCTGTTGGGCCCAGGGGCTATGGCTACACCTTC. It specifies CSPTAVGPRGYGYTF.

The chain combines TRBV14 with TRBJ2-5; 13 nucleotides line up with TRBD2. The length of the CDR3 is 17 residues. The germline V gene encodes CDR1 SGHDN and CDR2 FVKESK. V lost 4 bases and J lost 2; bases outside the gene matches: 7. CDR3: CASSPTPGLAGQETQYF. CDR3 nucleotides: TGTGCCAGCAGCCCAACCCCGGGACTAGCGGGACAAGAGACCCAGTACTTC.

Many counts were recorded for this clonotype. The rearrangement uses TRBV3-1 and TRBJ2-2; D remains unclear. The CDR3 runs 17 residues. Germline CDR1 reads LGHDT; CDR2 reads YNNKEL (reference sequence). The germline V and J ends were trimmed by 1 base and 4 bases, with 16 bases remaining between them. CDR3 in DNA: TGTGCCAGCAGCCAAGGGGCCCTCATGGACCGCACCGGGGAGCTGTTTTTT. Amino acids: CASSQGALMDRTGELFF.